This passage covers 18 T cell receptor beta chains from one sample sequenced in a study of blood T cell repertoires in COVID-19. Repertoires were generated with immunoSEQ multiplex PCR, while TCRdb's copy carries only in-frame clones and drops some. The data contain 35,000 to 40,000 clones, about 87% of them singletons. The sample taken for sequencing was peripheral blood. The origin of the receptors is a human donor in a cohort sampled during active COVID-19.

For this clone: Distinct nucleotide sequences in the sample also encode this CDR3. J is TRBJ1-1 and V is TRBV6-5; D gene unclear. The CDR3 is 13 amino acids. The V end lost 0 bases, the J end lost 5 bases, and 7 bases lay between the germline ends. From germline, CDR1 is MNHEY and CDR2 SVGAGI. The CDR3 DNA reads as TGTGCCAGCAGTTACTCGGGAGGGACTGAAGCTTTCTTT. It is translated as CASSYSGGTEAFF.

This clone was seen just once. One junction end does not reproduce the germline sequence, and a read error may be involved. The chain employs TRBV9 and TRBJ2-1; TRBD2 matches at 13 bases. The CDR3 extends over 13 amino acids. CDR1 SGDLS and CDR2 YYNGEE come from the germline V gene. CDR3 coding DNA: TGTGCCAGCACCCCCGGACTAGCGGGAGCAAAAGTCTTC. Its translation: CASTPGLAGAKVF. The variable domain in full, completed from reference TRBV9 and TRBJ2-1, reads DSGVTQTPKHLITATGQRVTLRCSPRSGDLSVYWYQQSLDQGLQFLIQYYNGEERAKGNILERFSAQQFPDLHSELNLSSLELGDSALYFCASTPGLAGAKVFGPGTRLTVL.

The chain carries TRBV5-1 and TRBJ1-2; 7 bases fit TRBD1. V lost 0 bases, J lost 2 bases, and 10 bases stayed unmatched. This CDR3 has 17 amino acids. Germline V gene lookup returns CDR1 SGHRS and CDR2 YFSETQ. This CDR3 is CASSLDRSGTANYGYTF. Written as DNA, the CDR3 is TGCGCCAGCAGCTTGGACCGCTCCGGGACAGCGAACTATGGCTACACCTTC. Drawing the rest from reference TRBV5-1 and TRBJ1-2, the complete variable domain is KAGVTQTPRYLIKTRGQQVTLSCSPISGHRSVSWYQQTPGQGLQFLFEYFSETQRNKGNFPGRFSGRQFSNSRSEMNVSTLELGDSALYLCASSLDRSGTANYGYTFGSGTRLTVV.

This clone has a handful of counts. V is TRBV27 and J is TRBJ1-3; the match to TRBD1 covers 8 bases. CDR1 and CDR2 (germline): MNHEY, SMNVEV (reference sequence). The CDR3 is 15 amino acids. After removal of 5 bases from V and 4 bases from J, the junction contained 7 bases not matched to a gene. The CDR3 spells CASSVLGQAGNTIYF. CDR3 bases: TGTGCCAGCAGTGTGCTGGGACAGGCCGGAAACACCATATATTTT.

The rearrangement uses TRBV5-1 and TRBJ2-1; TRBD1 agrees at 7 bases. This CDR3 is built from 12 residues. After removal of 3 bases from V and 10 bases from J, the junction contained 4 bases not matched to a gene. Per the germline V gene, CDR1 is SGHRS and CDR2 is YFSETQ. The CDR3 loop is CASSWIGGEQFF. CDR3 bases: TGCGCCAGCAGCTGGATAGGGGGCGAGCAGTTCTTC.

The chain employs TRBV9 and TRBJ2-1; the D gene is possibly TRBD2 (6 bases). The V gene's germline CDR1 is SGDLS and CDR2 YYNGEE. The CDR3 has 15 amino acids. V lost 0 bases and J lost 4, with 11 bases in between. CDR3 sequence reads: CASSVGIAVYNEQFF. As DNA, the CDR3 is TGTGCCAGCAGCGTAGGGATAGCGGTGTACAATGAGCAGTTCTTC.

This clone appeared once. The gene calls are TRBV19 and TRBJ2-2; a weak D match, TRBD2 (7 bases). Germline CDR1 LNHDA, CDR2 SQIVND (reference sequence). V gave up 7 bases and J gave up 8 bases, with 20 bases separating them. The CDR3 has 15 amino acids. The CDR3: CASNPGGRPVGELFF. The CDR3 nucleotides are TGTGCCAGTAACCCGGGGGGCCGCCCGGTTGGGGAGCTGTTTTTT.

This chain joins TRBV18 and TRBJ2-2, with D perhaps TRBD1 (6 bases). Trimming removed 4 bases at V and 4 bases at J, with 10 bases between. CDR1 KGHSH and CDR2 LQKENI come from the germline V gene. The CDR3 is 14 residues long. The CDR3 coding sequence is TGTGCCAGCTCACAGGAGACAGGCACCGGGGAGCTGTTTTTT. Its translation: CASSQETGTGELFF.

The CDR3 coding sequence is TGTGCCAGCAGCATGACAGTCTCCTACGAGCAGTACTTC. It translates to CASSMTVSYEQYF. V and J are TRBV7-2 and TRBJ2-7, with D tentatively TRBD1 (5 bases). Germline values: CDR1 SGHTA, CDR2 FQGNSA. The CDR3 is 13 residues long. Trimming cost V 5 bases and J 0 bases, with 8 bases left between them. Variable domain in full (rest from reference TRBV7-2 and TRBJ2-7): GAGVSQSPSNKVTEKGKDVELRCDPISGHTALYWYRQSLGQGLEFLIYFQGNSAPDKSGLPSDRFSAERTGGSVSTLTIQRTQQEDSAVYLCASSMTVSYEQYFGPGTRLTVT.

The V call is TRBV19, the J call TRBJ2-3; possible D gene TRBD2, 6 bases. Looked up from germline, CDR1 is LNHDA and CDR2 is SQIVND (reference sequence). The CDR3 sequence is 13 residues long. Trimming pared 10 bases from V and 7 bases from J, leaving 18 bases between. The CDR3 loop reads CATSGDQTNTQYF. DNA for the CDR3: TGTGCCACATCGGGGGACCAGACGAATACGCAGTATTTT.

The chain links TRBV10-3 to TRBJ1-1, with D unclear. From germline, CDR1 is ENHRY and CDR2 SYGVKD. The CDR3 loop spans 12 amino acids. V lost 6 bases to trimming and J lost 0 bases, with 5 bases between them. The CDR3 protein is CAISRVNTEAFF. As DNA, the CDR3 is TGTGCCATCAGCCGAGTGAACACTGAAGCTTTCTTT.

This clone was recorded only once. The chain couples TRBV7-9 to TRBJ2-7; TRBD2 matches 8 bases. From germline, CDR1 is SEHNR and CDR2 FQNEAQ (reference sequence). Trimming took 2 bases from V and 7 from J; bases not matched to a gene: 10. CDR3 length: 15 amino acids. The CDR3 DNA reads as TGTGCCAGCAGCTTAAAGCGGGAGAGGGGGTCGGAGCAGTACTTC. It specifies CASSLKRERGSEQYF.

The genes are TRBV6-6 and TRBJ2-2; tentative D call: TRBD1 (5 bases). The V gene's germline CDR1 is MNHNY and CDR2 SVGAGI (reference sequence). Deletions cut 7 bases from V and 7 bases from J, with 13 bases between. The CDR3 totals 13 residues. CDR3 bases: TGTGCCAGCATACAGGTCTTTGGCGGGGAGCTGTTTTTT. This sequence encodes CASIQVFGGELFF.

The chain carries TRBV27 and TRBJ2-7; 7 bases line up with TRBD1. Germline trimming cut 0 bases from V and 3 bases from J; bases unmatched to any gene: 5. The CDR3 is 15 amino acids. Germline CDR1 MNHEY, CDR2 SMNVEV (reference sequence). In nucleotides, the CDR3 is TGTGCCAGCAGTTTATCCCTGACAGGGAGCTACGAGCAGTACTTC. As protein: CASSLSLTGSYEQYF.

The chain joins TRBV27 to TRBJ2-7; TRBD2 matches 9 bases. CDR3 length: 14 residues. Trimming removed 7 bases from V and 6 bases from J; junction bases left unmatched: 10. The germline CDR1 and CDR2 sequences are MNHEY and SMNVEV (reference sequence). The CDR3 bases are TGTGCCAGCACTACCCGGGCGGGAGGGGGCGAGCAGTACTTC. This codes for CASTTRAGGGEQYF.

J is TRBJ2-1 and V is TRBV10-3; 10 bases line up with TRBD1. The CDR3 length is 14 residues. The junction had 0 bases not matched to a gene; V was cut back by 6 bases and J by 1 base. CDR1 and CDR2 from the germline V gene are ENHRY and SYGVKD. Written as DNA, the CDR3 is TGTGCCATCAGGGGACAGGGGTCCTACAATGAGCAGTTCTTC. Residues: CAIRGQGSYNEQFF.

The chain is built from TRBV9 and TRBJ2-7; D might be TRBD2 (5 bases). The CDR3 has 15 amino acids. Germline V lookup: CDR1 SGDLS, CDR2 YYNGEE. Between the trimmed V and J ends, which lost 0 bases and 5 bases, there was a span of 15 bases. The CDR3 spells CASSVGPGRSHEQYF. DNA for the CDR3: TGTGCCAGCAGCGTAGGACCTGGGAGAAGCCACGAGCAGTACTTC.

The V gene is TRBV3-1 (or the pseudogene TRBV3-2), the J gene TRBJ1-1; D perhaps matches TRBD1 (6 bases). V shed 7 bases and J shed 1 base, with 10 bases lying between them. There are 13 residues in the CDR3. Germline-derived CDR1 and CDR2 are LGHDT and YNNKEL (reference sequence). The CDR3 reads CASNLGGNTEAFF. CDR3 nucleotide sequence: TGTGCCAGCAACTTAGGGGGGAACACTGAAGCTTTCTTT.